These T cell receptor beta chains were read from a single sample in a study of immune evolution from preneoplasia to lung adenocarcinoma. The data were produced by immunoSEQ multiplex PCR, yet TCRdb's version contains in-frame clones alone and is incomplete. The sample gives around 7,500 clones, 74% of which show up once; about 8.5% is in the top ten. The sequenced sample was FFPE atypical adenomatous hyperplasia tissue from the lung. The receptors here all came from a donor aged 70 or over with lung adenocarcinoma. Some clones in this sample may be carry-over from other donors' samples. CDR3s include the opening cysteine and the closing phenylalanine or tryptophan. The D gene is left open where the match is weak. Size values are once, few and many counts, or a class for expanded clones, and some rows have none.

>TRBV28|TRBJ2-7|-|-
TGTGCCAGCAGTTTAGGAGGTGGTGAGCAGTACTTC
CASSLGGGEQYF
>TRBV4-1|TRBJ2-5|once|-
TGCGCCAGCAGCCAAGAAGGAAGGGCTCCAGAGACCCAGTACTTC
CASSQEGRAPETQYF
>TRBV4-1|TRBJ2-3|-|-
TGCGCCAGCAGCCACGATAAGCGCAGCACAGATACGCAGTATTTT
CASSHDKRSTDTQYF
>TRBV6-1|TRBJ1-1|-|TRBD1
TGTGCCAGCAGACAGGGGGCTGTATCCCAAGCTTTCTTT
CASRQGAVSQAFF
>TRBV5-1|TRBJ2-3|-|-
TGCGCCAGCAGCTTGGCGGCCCGCACAGATACGCAGTATTTT
CASSLAARTDTQYF
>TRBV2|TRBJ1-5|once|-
TGTGCCAGCAGTGATGACGAGGGCAGCAATCAGCCCCAGCATTTT
CASSDDEGSNQPQHF
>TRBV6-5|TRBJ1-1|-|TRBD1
TGTGCCAGCTACAGGGGAGGGTTAGGCACTGAAGCTTTCTTT
CASYRGGLGTEAFF
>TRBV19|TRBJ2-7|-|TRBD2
TGTGCCAGTCGTGCGGGGGGGAGCTACGAGCAGTACTTC
CASRAGGSYEQYF
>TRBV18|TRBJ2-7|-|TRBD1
TGTGCCAGCTCACTGGGGACAGGGTGGGACGAGCAGTACTTC
CASSLGTGWDEQYF
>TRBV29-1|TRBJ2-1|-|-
TGCAGCGCCCCAGGAGAACTCAATGAGCAGTTCTTC
CSAPGELNEQFF
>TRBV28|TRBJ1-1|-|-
TGTGCCAGCAGATCGGCGAACACTGAAGCTTTCTTT
CASRSANTEAFF
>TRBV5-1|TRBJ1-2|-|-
TGCGCCAGCAGCTCGGGGGGCCTGGTTGGCTACACCTTC
CASSSGGLVGYTF
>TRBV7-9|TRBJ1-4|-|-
TGTGCCAGCAGCCCCTGGGGGGGGGAGGTTGAAAAACTGTTTTTT
CASSPWGGEVEKLFF
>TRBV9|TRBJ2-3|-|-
TGTGCCAGCAGCGTAGGATCCTTCACAGATACGCAGTATTTT
CASSVGSFTDTQYF
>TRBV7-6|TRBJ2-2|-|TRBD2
TGTGCCAGCAGCCCGGAGATAGCGGGTGCCGGGGAGCTGTTTTTT
CASSPEIAGAGELFF
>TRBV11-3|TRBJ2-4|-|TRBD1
TGTGCCAGCAGCCGGGACAGGGCGACCCAAAACATTCAGTACTTC
CASSRDRATQNIQYF
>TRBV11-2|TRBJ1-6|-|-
TGTGCCAGCAGCTTAAACTCCTATAATTCACCCCTCCACTTT
CASSLNSYNSPLHF
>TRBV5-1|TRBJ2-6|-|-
TGCGCCAGCAGCTTGTTCCCTGGGGCCAACGTCCTGACTTTC
CASSLFPGANVLTF
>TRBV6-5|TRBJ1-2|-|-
TGTGCCAGCAGTTACGGGGGGGGCTATGGCTACACCTTC
CASSYGGGYGYTF
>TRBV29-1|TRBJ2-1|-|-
TGCAGCGCTGGGAAACAGGGAGTGGGTAATGAGCAGTTCTTC
CSAGKQGVGNEQFF
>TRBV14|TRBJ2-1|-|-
TGTGCCAGCAGCCAAGTACTAGCTTCTGAGCAGTTCTTC
CASSQVLASEQFF
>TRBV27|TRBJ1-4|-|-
TGTGCCAGCAGACGGACAGCTACCCTTCTTGGAGGGAATGAAAAACTGTTTTTT
CASRRTATLLGGNEKLFF
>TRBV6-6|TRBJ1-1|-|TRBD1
TGTGCCAGCAGCTCCACCCGACAGGGGTGGGGGACTGAAGCTTTCTTT
CASSSTRQGWGTEAFF
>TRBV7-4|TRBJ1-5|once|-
TGTGCCAGCAGCTTAGGGCACGTCAATCAGCCCCAGCATTTT
CASSLGHVNQPQHF
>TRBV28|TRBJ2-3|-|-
TGTGCCAGCAGTTTATATTTGGGGCTAATCACAGATACGCAGTATTTT
CASSLYLGLITDTQYF
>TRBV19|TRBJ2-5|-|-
TGTGCCAGTAGTACCCTTTTACAAGAGACCCAGTACTTC
CASSTLLQETQYF
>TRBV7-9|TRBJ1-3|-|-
TGTGCCAGCCGCGACAGTGATCACTCTGGAAACACCATATATTTT
CASRDSDHSGNTIYF
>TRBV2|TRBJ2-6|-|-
TGTGCCAGCAGGGGGCAGGGCATGGGCTCTGGGGCCAACGTCCTGACTTTC
CASRGQGMGSGANVLTF
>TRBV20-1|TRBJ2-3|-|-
TGCAGTGCCAAGAGGGGAGATACGCAGTATTTT
CSAKRGDTQYF
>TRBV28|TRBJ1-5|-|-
TGTGCCAGCAGTCCCCCTGGCTCTGGGCAGCCCCAGCATTTT
CASSPPGSGQPQHF
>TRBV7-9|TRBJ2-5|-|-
TGTGCCAGCAGTCTCGGCCCGACTGCGAGGGGGGAGACCCAGTACTTC
CASSLGPTARGETQYF
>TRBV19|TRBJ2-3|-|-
TGTGCCAGTAGTGCGTCAGATACGCAGTATTTT
CASSASDTQYF
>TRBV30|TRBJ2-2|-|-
TGTGCCTGGAGTCCGCTCGGGCAGGGTTTCACCGGGGAGCTGTTTTTT
CAWSPLGQGFTGELFF
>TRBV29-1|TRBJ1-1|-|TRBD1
TGCAGCGTTGAAGGACAGGGTAACACTGAAGCTTTCTTT
CSVEGQGNTEAFF
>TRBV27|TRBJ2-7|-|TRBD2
TGTGCCAGCAGTTCTTTTGGCGGGAGATTGTACGAGCAGTACTTC
CASSSFGGRLYEQYF
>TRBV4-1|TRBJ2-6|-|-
TGCGCCAGCAGCCAACCCCCTTTACGCCAAGCCAGTTCTGGGGCCAACGTCCTGACTTTC
CASSQPPLRQASSGANVLTF
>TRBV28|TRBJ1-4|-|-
TGTGCCAGCAGTTTTGGCCCGGGGGGACTGTTTTTT
CASSFGPGGLFF